This entry lists 7 T cell receptor beta chains sequenced from one sample in a study of blood T cell repertoires in COVID-19 (dated by TCRdb to 2020 to 2022). The receptor library was made with the immunoSEQ multiplex PCR assay. Not all clones reach the TCRdb copy of this immuneACCESS table, which keeps in-frame sequences only. Checked studies attribute under half of the gap to unresolved V genes and leave the rest unexplained. The sample data list some 120,000 clones, and approximately 83% of these were observed just once. The ten largest clones take up around 27% of the sample. Sequenced: peripheral blood. The receptors shown here come from a woman at least 80 years old with acute or convalescent COVID-19.

V usage is TRBV5-4 and J usage is TRBJ2-5, with 7 bases that match TRBD1. CDR3 size: 17 residues. Germline loops: CDR1 SGHNT, CDR2 YYREEE (reference sequence). The V segment lost 0 bases and the J segment 5 bases; nucleotides outside the gene matches: 13. The CDR3 bases are TGTGCCAGCAGCTTGGTCTTTTACGAGACAGGGCATGAGACCCAGTACTTC. Translation: CASSLVFYETGHETQYF.

The chain joins TRBV24-1 to TRBJ2-2, with D perhaps matching TRBD2 (6 bases). CDR1 is KGHDR and CDR2 is SFDVKD in the germline V gene. CDR3 length: 16 residues. V dropped 4 bases and J dropped 1 base, with 12 bases sitting between them. CDR3 amino acids: CATSERRGLNTGELFF. Here the CDR3 DNA reads TGTGCCACCAGTGAGAGGCGGGGTTTGAACACCGGGGAGCTGTTTTTT.

This CDR3 is CASSARTGRAYEQYF. The CDR3 DNA reads TGTGCCAGCAGCGCCCGGACAGGGAGAGCCTACGAGCAGTACTTC. V gene TRBV2 combines with J gene TRBJ2-7, with 8 bases matching TRBD1. CDR1 and CDR2 (germline): SNHLY, FYNNEI. Trimming cost V 6 bases and J 2 bases; bases outside gene matches: 9. The CDR3 is 15 residues long.

The chain couples TRBV7-2 to TRBJ1-4, with 7 bases fitting TRBD1. The V gene's germline CDR1 is SGHTA and CDR2 FQGNSA. J gave up 0 bases and V 5 bases, and 3 bases lay outside the gene matches. This CDR3 is 15 amino acids long. CDR3 amino acids: CASSKTGPTNEKLFF. CDR3 bases: TGTGCCAGCAGCAAGACAGGGCCAACTAATGAAAAACTGTTTTTT.

The rearrangement links TRBV5-4 to TRBJ1-1; the D gene is possibly TRBD1 (6 bases). This CDR3 spans 15 amino acids. V lost 6 bases to trimming and J lost 0 bases, with 15 bases between them. Germline loops: CDR1 SGHNT, CDR2 YYREEE (reference sequence). The CDR3 is CASTLGGGLNTEAFF. CDR3 nucleotides: TGTGCCAGCACCCTGGGGGGGGGCTTGAACACTGAAGCTTTCTTT. Drawing the rest from reference TRBV5-4 and TRBJ1-1, the complete variable domain is ETGVTQSPTHLIKTRGQQVTLRCSSQSGHNTVSWYQQALGQGPQFIFQYYREEENGRGNFPPRFSGLQFPNYSSELNVNALELDDSALYLCASTLGGGLNTEAFFGQGTRLTVV.

V and J are TRBV13 and TRBJ1-1; D is undetermined. Deletions cut 3 bases from V and 1 base from J, with 3 bases between. This CDR3 has 12 amino acids. CDR1 is PRHDT, CDR2 FYEKMQ, per germline (reference sequence). For the CDR3, the DNA is TGTGCCAGCAGCTTCGGGAACACTGAAGCTTTCTTT. It codes for CASSFGNTEAFF. The full variable domain, in which reference TRBV13 and TRBJ1-1 provide the parts outside the CDR3, is AAGVIQSPRHLIKEKRETATLKCYPIPRHDTVYWYQQGPGQDPQFLISFYEKMQSDKGSIPDRFSAQQFSDYHSELNMSSLELGDSALYFCASSFGNTEAFFGQGTRLTVV.

The table lists this clone with a few counts. The CDR3 sequence is CASSPSLRARQPQHF. The CDR3 nucleotides read TGTGCCAGCAGTCCGAGTCTCAGGGCCAGGCAGCCCCAGCATTTT. The chain employs TRBV3-1 (or the pseudogene TRBV3-2) and TRBJ1-5; D possibly corresponds to TRBD1 (5 bases). V was trimmed by 6 bases and J by 7 bases, leaving 19 bases between them. The CDR3 is 15 amino acids. CDR1 is LGHDT, CDR2 YNNKEL, per germline (reference sequence).